This T cell receptor (beta chain) appears in the sequencing data of a study of blood T cells in healthy people across ages. Sample-barcoded 5' priming and a J-beta primer mix drove a second PCR of roughly 7 to 11 cycles. TCRdb recomputed calls from the 5' RACE reads with MiXCR, one row per CDR3 protein. The profile covers more than 900,000 distinct CDR3 sequences, with 20% to 25% appearing a single time and approximately 0.7% taken by the ten largest. The sample also formed part of further work on T cells of mothers and their children.

This clonotype originated in a girl aged 2 to 10 in good health. The sequenced sample consisted of blood.

The CDR3 loop reads CSARRGGRHTEAFF. The CDR3 DNA reads as TGCAGTGCCCGACGGGGCGGCAGACACACTGAAGCTTTCTTT. The rearrangement joins TRBV20-1 to TRBJ1-1; possible D gene TRBD1, 5 bases. The CDR3 runs to 14 residues. Germline loops: CDR1 DFQATT, CDR2 SNEGSKA (reference sequence). V was pared by 6 bases and J by 3 bases, with 17 bases between.